This T cell receptor (beta chain) was recorded in a study of shared clonotypes between healthy human individuals. Naive CD8 isolation took CD45RO-negative cells positively selected for CCR7 and excluded terminally differentiated effector memory CD45RA+ cells. The V end was cut by 4 bases, the J end by 10 bases, with 19 bases between. The CDR3 runs to 15 residues. CDR1 and CDR2 (germline): MGHRA, YSYEKL. Only in-frame clones appear in the TCRdb table, and some are missing; sequencing was by immunoSEQ multiplex PCR. The sample has 500,000 to 700,000 clones; around 95% are singletons. The material sequenced was naive CD8+ T cells sorted from blood. This rearrangement joins TRBV4-1 to TRBJ1-4; D is unclear. The sequence was obtained from a woman aged 30 to 39 in good health. CDR3 residues: CASSRIGGEIGKLFF. In DNA form, the CDR3 reads TGCGCCAGCAGCCGTATTGGCGGGGAAATCGGAAAACTGTTTTTT.